Many counts were recorded for the clone carrying this TCR beta chain. Its antigen is unknown. The same CDR3 is also encoded by other DNA sequences in this sample. The data were obtained in a study of beta chain features in type 1 diabetes. Study-level results: The study left unresolved whether HLA type influences TCRB rearrangement.

This CDR3 is 14 amino acids long. The V segment lost 5 bases and the J segment 0 bases; nucleotides outside the gene matches: 3. CDR1 SGHTA and CDR2 FQGNSA come from the germline V gene. As every portion of the isolated RNA was reverse transcribed, the sequencing read expressed TCRB transcripts. Only in-frame clones appear in the TCRdb table, and some are missing; sequencing was by immunoSEQ multiplex PCR. The repertoire holds 130,000 or so clones, roughly 10% seen once, with about 0.6% in the top ten. The V and J genes are TRBV7-2 and TRBJ2-7, with 8 bases lining up with TRBD1. The specimen was central memory CD4+ T cells from blood. The clonotype was recovered from a woman in her 40s in good health. DNA of the CDR3: TGTGCCAGCAGCCCAGGGGGCTCCTCCTACGAGCAGTACTTC. Its translation is CASSPGGSSYEQYF.